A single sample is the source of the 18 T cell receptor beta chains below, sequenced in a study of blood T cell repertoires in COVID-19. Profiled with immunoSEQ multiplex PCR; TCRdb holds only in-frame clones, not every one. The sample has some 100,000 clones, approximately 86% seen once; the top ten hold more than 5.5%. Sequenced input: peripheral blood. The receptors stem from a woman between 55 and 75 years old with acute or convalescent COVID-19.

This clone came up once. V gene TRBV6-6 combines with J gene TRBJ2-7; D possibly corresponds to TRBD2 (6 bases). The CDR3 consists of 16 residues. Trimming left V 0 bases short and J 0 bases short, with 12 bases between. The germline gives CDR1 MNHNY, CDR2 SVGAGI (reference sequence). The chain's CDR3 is CASSYSFRESSYEQYF. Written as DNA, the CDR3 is TGTGCCAGCAGTTACTCGTTCCGGGAGAGCTCCTACGAGCAGTACTTC.

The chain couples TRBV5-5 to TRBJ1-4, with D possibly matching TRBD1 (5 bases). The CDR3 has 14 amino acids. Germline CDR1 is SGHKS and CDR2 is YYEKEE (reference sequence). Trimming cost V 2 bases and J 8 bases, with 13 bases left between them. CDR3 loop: CASSFGDKGEKLFF. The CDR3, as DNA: TGTGCCAGCAGCTTCGGAGACAAGGGGGAAAAACTGTTTTTT. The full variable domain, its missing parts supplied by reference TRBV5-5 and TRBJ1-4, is DAGVTQSPTHLIKTRGQQVTLRCSPISGHKSVSWYQQVLGQGPQFIFQYYEKEERGRGNFPDRFSARQFPNYSSELNVNALLLGDSALYLCASSFGDKGEKLFFGSGTQLSVL.

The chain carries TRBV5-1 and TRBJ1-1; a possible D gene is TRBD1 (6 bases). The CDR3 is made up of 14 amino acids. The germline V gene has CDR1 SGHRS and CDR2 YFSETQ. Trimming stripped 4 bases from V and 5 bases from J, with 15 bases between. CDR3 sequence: CASSQGGGWTEAFF. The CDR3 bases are TGCGCCAGCAGCCAGGGAGGGGGGTGGACTGAAGCTTTCTTT.

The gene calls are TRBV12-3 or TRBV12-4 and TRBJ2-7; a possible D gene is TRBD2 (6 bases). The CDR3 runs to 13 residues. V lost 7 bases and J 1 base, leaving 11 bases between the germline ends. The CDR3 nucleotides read TGTGCCAGCACCGATAGCGGTTCCTACGAGCAGTACTTC. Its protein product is CASTDSGSYEQYF.

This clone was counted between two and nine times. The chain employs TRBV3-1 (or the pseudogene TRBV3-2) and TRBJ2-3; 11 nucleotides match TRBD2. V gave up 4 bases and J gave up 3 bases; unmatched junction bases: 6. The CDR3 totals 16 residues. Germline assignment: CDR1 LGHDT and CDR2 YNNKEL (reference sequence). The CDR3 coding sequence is TGTGCCAGCAGCCCCAGACTAGCGGGAATGACAGATACGCAGTATTTT. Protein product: CASSPRLAGMTDTQYF.

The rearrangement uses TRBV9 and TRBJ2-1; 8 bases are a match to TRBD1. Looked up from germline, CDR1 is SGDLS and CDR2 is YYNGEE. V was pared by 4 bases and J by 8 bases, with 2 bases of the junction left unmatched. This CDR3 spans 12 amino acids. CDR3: CASSKGQDEQFF. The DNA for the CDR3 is TGTGCCAGCAGCAAGGGACAGGATGAGCAGTTCTTC.

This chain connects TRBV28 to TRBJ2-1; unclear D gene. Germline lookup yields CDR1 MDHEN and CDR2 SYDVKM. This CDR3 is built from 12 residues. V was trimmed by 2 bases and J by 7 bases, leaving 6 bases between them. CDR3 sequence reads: CASSLPGNEQFF. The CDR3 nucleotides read TGTGCCAGCAGTTTACCCGGGAATGAGCAGTTCTTC.

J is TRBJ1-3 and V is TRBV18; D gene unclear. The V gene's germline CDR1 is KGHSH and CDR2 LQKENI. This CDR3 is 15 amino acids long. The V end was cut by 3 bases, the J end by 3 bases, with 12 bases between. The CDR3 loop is CASSPLGRDGNTIYF. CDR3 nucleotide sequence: TGTGCCAGCTCACCCCTCGGGAGGGATGGAAACACCATATATTTT.

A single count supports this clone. CDR3: CATEGGSYEQYF. CDR3 nucleotide sequence: TGTGCCACCGAGGGCGGATCCTACGAGCAGTACTTC. The chain is built from TRBV3-1 (or the pseudogene TRBV3-2) and TRBJ2-7; possibly TRBD2 for D (5 bases). V gave up 10 bases and J gave up 1 base, with 11 bases separating them. The CDR3 sequence is 12 residues long. Germline-derived CDR1 and CDR2 are LGHDT and YNNKEL (reference sequence).

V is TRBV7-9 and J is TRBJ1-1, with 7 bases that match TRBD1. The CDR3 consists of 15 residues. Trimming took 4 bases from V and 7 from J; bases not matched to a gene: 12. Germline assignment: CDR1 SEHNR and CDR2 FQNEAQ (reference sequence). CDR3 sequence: CASSSAQGEGVEAFF. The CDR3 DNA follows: TGTGCCAGCAGCTCGGCTCAGGGGGAAGGAGTTGAAGCTTTCTTT.

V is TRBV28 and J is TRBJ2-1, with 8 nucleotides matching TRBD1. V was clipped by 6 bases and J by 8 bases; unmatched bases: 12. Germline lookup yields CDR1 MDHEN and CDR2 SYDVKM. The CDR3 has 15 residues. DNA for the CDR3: TGTGCCAGCAGCTCCCCGGGACAGGTTTTCTATGAGCAGTTCTTC. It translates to CASSSPGQVFYEQFF.

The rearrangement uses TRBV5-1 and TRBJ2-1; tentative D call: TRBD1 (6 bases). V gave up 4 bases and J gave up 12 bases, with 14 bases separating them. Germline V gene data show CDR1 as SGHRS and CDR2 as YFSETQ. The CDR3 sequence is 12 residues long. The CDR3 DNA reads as TGCGCCAGCAGCCCCCGGGACACTGGGCAGTTCTTC. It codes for CASSPRDTGQFF.

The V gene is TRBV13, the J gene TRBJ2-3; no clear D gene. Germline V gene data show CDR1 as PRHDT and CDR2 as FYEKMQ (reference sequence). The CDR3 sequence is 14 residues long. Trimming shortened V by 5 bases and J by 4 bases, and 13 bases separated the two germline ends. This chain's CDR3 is CASSPPSGSDTQYF. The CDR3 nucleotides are TGTGCCAGCAGCCCCCCCAGTGGCTCAGATACGCAGTATTTT.

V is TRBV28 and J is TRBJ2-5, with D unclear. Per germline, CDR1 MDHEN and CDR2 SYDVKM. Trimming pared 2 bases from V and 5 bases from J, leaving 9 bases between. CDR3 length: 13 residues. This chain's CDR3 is CASSLPPSETQYF. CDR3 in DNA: TGTGCCAGCAGTTTACCTCCCTCGGAGACCCAGTACTTC.

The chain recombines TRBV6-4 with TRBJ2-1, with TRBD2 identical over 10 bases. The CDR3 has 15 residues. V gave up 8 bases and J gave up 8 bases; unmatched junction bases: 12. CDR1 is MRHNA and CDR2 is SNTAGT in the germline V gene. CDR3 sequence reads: CASGASGRMRYEQFF. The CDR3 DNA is TGTGCCAGCGGTGCTAGCGGGAGAATGAGGTATGAGCAGTTCTTC.

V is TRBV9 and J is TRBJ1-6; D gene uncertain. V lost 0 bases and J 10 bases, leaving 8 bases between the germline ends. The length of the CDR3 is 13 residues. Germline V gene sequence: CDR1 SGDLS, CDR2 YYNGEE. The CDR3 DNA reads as TGTGCCAGCAGCGTAGTCGCGGGGTCACCCCTCCACTTT. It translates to CASSVVAGSPLHF. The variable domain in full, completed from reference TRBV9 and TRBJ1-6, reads DSGVTQTPKHLITATGQRVTLRCSPRSGDLSVYWYQQSLDQGLQFLIQYYNGEERAKGNILERFSAQQFPDLHSELNLSSLELGDSALYFCASSVVAGSPLHFGNGTRLTVT.

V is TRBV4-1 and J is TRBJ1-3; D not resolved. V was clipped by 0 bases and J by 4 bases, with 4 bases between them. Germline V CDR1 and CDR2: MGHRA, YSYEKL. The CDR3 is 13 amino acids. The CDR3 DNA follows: TGCGCCAGCAGCCAAGAGGGCGGAAACACCATATATTTT. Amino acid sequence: CASSQEGGNTIYF.

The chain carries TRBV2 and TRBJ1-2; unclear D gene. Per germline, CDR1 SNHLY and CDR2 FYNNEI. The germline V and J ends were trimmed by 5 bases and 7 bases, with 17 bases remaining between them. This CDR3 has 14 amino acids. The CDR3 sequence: CASSPAGEDPGYTF. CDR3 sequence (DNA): TGTGCCAGCAGTCCAGCCGGGGAGGACCCTGGCTACACCTTC. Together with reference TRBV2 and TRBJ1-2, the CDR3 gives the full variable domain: EPEVTQTPSHQVTQMGQEVILRCVPISNHLYFYWYRQILGQKVEFLVSFYNNEISEKSEIFDDQFSVERPDGSNFTLKIRSTKLEDSAMYFCASSPAGEDPGYTFGSGTRLTVV.